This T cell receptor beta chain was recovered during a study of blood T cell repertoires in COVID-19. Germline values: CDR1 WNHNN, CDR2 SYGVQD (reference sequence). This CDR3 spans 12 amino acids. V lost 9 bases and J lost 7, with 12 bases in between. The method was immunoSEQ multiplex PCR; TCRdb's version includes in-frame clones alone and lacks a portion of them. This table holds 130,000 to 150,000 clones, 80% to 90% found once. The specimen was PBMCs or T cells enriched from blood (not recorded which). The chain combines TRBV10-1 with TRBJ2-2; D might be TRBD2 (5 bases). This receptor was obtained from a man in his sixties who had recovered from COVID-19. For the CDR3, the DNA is TGCGCCAGGAACGGGGTAGGCGGGGAGCTGTTTTTT. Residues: CARNGVGGELFF.